This TCR beta chain was captured in a study of blood T cell repertoires in COVID-19. About the study: T cells, B-cell-depleted T cells, or PBMCs supplied cDNA or gDNA.

TCRdb's table, derived via immunoSEQ multiplex PCR, lists solely in-frame clones and lacks some. The sample includes over 90,000 clones, 75% to 90% of them seen just once. This CDR3 has 14 residues. The V gene's germline CDR1 is SGHVS and CDR2 FNYEAQ. With 1 base removed from V and 4 bases from J, the gap between germline ends came to 5 bases. Specimen: peripheral blood. This sequence joins TRBV7-6 and TRBJ1-6; D not resolved. The TCR originated in a woman between 45 and 60 years old with COVID-19, enrolled during active disease. CDR3 DNA sequence: TGTGCCAGCAGCTTAGACAATTATAATTCACCCCTCCACTTT. This translates into CASSLDNYNSPLHF.